Sequencing of this T cell receptor (beta chain) was carried out in a study of T cells in Graves' hyperthyroidism and ophthalmopathy (dated by TCRdb to 2018 to 2020). A note on the overall study: Peripheral blood samples were taken at the time of initial diagnosis, prior to any treatment. A discovery cohort of about 95 patients, about 40 with Graves' ophthalmopathy and 55 to 60 with stable Graves' hyperthyroidism, was used to find distinguishing TCR V-J signatures. Prospective prediction of ophthalmopathy was tested in an independent validation cohort consisting of under 20 hyperthyroidism patients and approximately 16 patients who later progressed to ophthalmopathy. For training and testing, the 100 or so patients in the discovery cohort were randomly divided in a 7:3 ratio. In more than 5 Graves' hyperthyroidism patients, the study also compared T-cell repertoires from thyroid tissue with T-cell repertoires from blood. After blood sampling, hyperthyroidism patients were treated with methimazole at a starting dose of 30 mg daily, and ophthalmopathy patients were treated with high-dose intravenous methylprednisolone. TCR Vbeta CDR3 sequencing of 135 peripheral blood samples (roughly 43 ophthalmopathy, roughly 74 hyperthyroidism and some 17 progressor patients) is reported in the paper. The paper's findings and limits, for the study overall: Most expanded thyroid clonotypes (frequency above 0.001) were also detected in blood, suggesting blood repertoires may reflect thyroid immune responses. Ophthalmopathy was separated from stable hyperthyroidism by a 13 V-J signature model, with just over 85% sensitivity and 81% to 82% specificity obtained in cross-validation and 80%/75% obtained in testing. Sample size was not statistically predetermined, and investigators were not blinded to group allocation. In validation, progression to ophthalmopathy was predicted by the model with 70.59% sensitivity and around 76% specificity, a median of approximately 6.5 months before onset.

A patient counted as having stable Graves' hyperthyroidism if no progression to ophthalmopathy occurred over 18 months of follow-up. Hyperthyroidism patients were newly diagnosed, with disease duration under 2 months, and aged 18 to 65 years. The study excluded patients with uncontrolled infections, other autoimmune diseases, pregnancy or lactation. Diagnoses were based on clinical symptoms, serum thyroxine and TRAb, thyroid ultrasound and orbital computed tomography. PBMCs were separated from under 12 ml of fresh peripheral blood using Ficoll-Paque density gradient centrifugation. Total RNA was extracted with Trizol reagent, and quality was checked on an Agilent 2100 Bioanalyzer. The CDR3 spans 13 residues, from the cysteine through the phenylalanine. The CDR3 DNA has 39 bases and is translated from base 1. V is shortened by 1 base, J by 2 bases, and the region joining them spans 6 bases. The CDR1 and CDR2 encoded by the germline V gene are SGDLS and YYNGEE.

The TCR beta CDR3 regions were amplified from the RNA transcripts. For the first round of RT-PCR on the TCR CDR3, the HTBI primer set was used together with the Qiagen OneStep RT-PCR kit. A second multiplex PCR round built the libraries, followed by size selection and purification. The libraries were sequenced on an Illumina HiSeq2000 using paired-end 100 bp reads. The authors' pipeline ran thus. SOAPnuke was used to process the raw data, throwing out any read that contained adapters or uncalled bases, had a mean Phred below 15, or lacked an exact constant-primer or identifier match. High-quality paired reads were merged using COPE v1.2.5, and each unique nucleotide sequence was defined as a clonotype. MiTCR v1.1 was used to align the clonotypes against IMGT TRBV, TRBD and TRBJ reference segments. Analysis was restricted to V-J combinations with a frequency above 0.0001, which covered about 99% of repertoires. A TCS score was defined as the ratio between F50 (clonal expansion) and ExV (chaos), using BLOSUM62-based TCRdist between CDR3 peptides within each V-J. Welch's t-statistics and random forest reduced roughly 500 V-J features to roughly 13, which were used in a naive Bayes classifier (R e1071). TCRdb took the public reads, trimmed them with fastp at Q25, ran MiXCR for clone calling and kept in-frame beta chains. Rows merge per CDR3 protein into single entries with the most common DNA and genes. The V and J calls reflect TCRdb's pipeline rather than the authors' work. This sample holds over 500,000 distinct CDR3 sequences; around 13% were observed only once. The ten largest clones take up approximately 15% of the sample.

This clonotype has only a few counts. Its specific antigen is unknown. No quality values exist for individual bases; no much larger clone is one base distant. Sequenced sample: blood. The V and J segments used are TRBV9 and TRBJ1-2, with no D gene named confidently. The receptor comes from a woman aged 40 to 55 with Graves' hyperthyroidism. The nucleotide sequence reads TGTGCCAGCAGCGTAAGGCAGAACTATGGCTACACCTTC. Translated, it gives CASSVRQNYGYTF. The full variable domain, completed from the reference TRBV9 and TRBJ1-2 proteins outside the CDR3, reads DSGVTQTPKHLITATGQRVTLRCSPRSGDLSVYWYQQSLDQGLQFLIQYYNGEERAKGNILERFSAQQFPDLHSELNLSSLELGDSALYFCASSVRQNYGYTFGSGTRLTVV.